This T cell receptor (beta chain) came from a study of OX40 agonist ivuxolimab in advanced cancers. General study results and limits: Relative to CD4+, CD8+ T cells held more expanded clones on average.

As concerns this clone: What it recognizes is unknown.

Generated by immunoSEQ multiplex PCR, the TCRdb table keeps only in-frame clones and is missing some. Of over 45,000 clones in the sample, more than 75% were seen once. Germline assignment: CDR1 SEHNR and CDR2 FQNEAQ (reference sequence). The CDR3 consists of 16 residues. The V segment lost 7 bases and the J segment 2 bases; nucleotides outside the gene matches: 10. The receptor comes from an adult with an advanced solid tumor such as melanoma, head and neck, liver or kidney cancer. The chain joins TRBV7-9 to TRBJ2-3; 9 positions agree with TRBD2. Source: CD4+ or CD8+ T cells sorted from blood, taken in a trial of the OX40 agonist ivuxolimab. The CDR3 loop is CASTPGGGRATDTQYF. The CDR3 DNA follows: TGTGCCAGCACCCCTGGTGGCGGGAGGGCCACAGATACGCAGTATTTT.